This T cell receptor (beta chain) was sequenced for a study of blood T cell repertoires in COVID-19. Study background: T cells, B-cell-depleted T cells, or PBMCs supplied cDNA or gDNA.

The ends were cut back, 1 base at V and 4 bases at J, with 17 bases in the middle. The CDR3 runs 17 residues. CDR1 is SGHVS and CDR2 is FQNEAQ in the germline V gene. Profiled with immunoSEQ multiplex PCR; TCRdb holds only in-frame clones, not every one. The table shows about 250,000 clones, with 65% to 90% occurring only once. Living in 24 US areas, the participants were between 18 and 89 years of age. Assignment of participants to cohorts was predicated upon participant-reported clinical history. The sequence was obtained from a woman between 50 and 59 years old with acute COVID-19. The sequenced material came from PBMCs or T cells enriched from blood (not recorded which). The rearrangement links TRBV7-8 to TRBJ2-1; a possible D gene is TRBD1 (5 bases). For the CDR3, the DNA is TGTGCCAGCAGCTTAGATCAGGAGACAGTAATATACAATGAGCAGTTCTTC. It yields the protein CASSLDQETVIYNEQFF.